The 31 T cell receptor beta chains below all came from one sample that was sequenced in a study of blood T cell repertoires in COVID-19. Some clones are missing from TCRdb's copy, which holds only in-frame ones; the method was immunoSEQ multiplex PCR. Of about 150,000 clones in the sample, 65% to 85% were seen once. Sequencing was done on a sample of peripheral blood. These receptors were collected from a young man with COVID-19, enrolled during active disease.

The rearrangement joins TRBV30 to TRBJ1-1, with D maybe TRBD1 (5 bases). This CDR3 is built from 15 residues. The germline gives CDR1 GTSNPN, CDR2 SVGIG (reference sequence). V lost 3 bases and J 1 base, leaving 15 bases between the germline ends. CDR3 residues: CAWRSNRRGNTEAFF. CDR3 DNA: TGTGCCTGGAGGTCTAACAGGAGGGGGAACACTGAAGCTTTCTTT.

J is TRBJ1-4 and V is TRBV2, with D tentatively TRBD1 (5 bases). Trimming removed 2 bases from V and 5 bases from J, with 9 bases in between. This CDR3 has 14 residues. Germline values: CDR1 SNHLY, CDR2 FYNNEI. In nucleotides, the CDR3 is TGTGCCAGCAGTGAATGGGGCCTCAATGAAAAACTGTTTTTT. As protein: CASSEWGLNEKLFF.

This clone occurred a few times. The rearrangement links TRBV5-6 to TRBJ2-1; 7 nucleotides match TRBD2. The trim removed 5 bases at V and 8 bases at J, leaving 16 bases unmatched. The CDR3 contains 16 residues. Germline V gives CDR1 SGHDT, CDR2 YYEEEE. CDR3 DNA sequence: TGTGCCAGCAGTTCGAAGGGTGGCGGGAGTCCCGATGAGCAGTTCTTC. Amino acid sequence: CASSSKGGGSPDEQFF. Supplemented by reference TRBV5-6 and TRBJ2-1, the full variable domain reads DAGVTQSPTHLIKTRGQQVTLRCSPKSGHDTVSWYQQALGQGPQFIFQYYEEEERQRGNFPDRFSGHQFPNYSSELNVNALLLGDSALYLCASSSKGGGSPDEQFFGPGTRLTVL.

The chain uses TRBV19 and TRBJ2-7, with 7 bases fitting TRBD1. CDR3 length: 14 residues. CDR1 and CDR2 from the germline V gene are LNHDA and SQIVND (reference sequence). The junction had 11 bases not matched to a gene; V was cut back by 5 bases and J by 7 bases. CDR3 in amino acids: CASSWGMTGSEQYF. In DNA, the CDR3 is TGTGCCAGTAGTTGGGGTATGACAGGGTCAGAGCAGTACTTC.

The CDR3: CASSLDQGAGEEYF. As DNA, the CDR3 is TGTGCCAGCAGCTTAGATCAAGGAGCGGGAGAAGAGTACTTC. The gene calls are TRBV11-2 and TRBJ2-7; 8 bases are shared with TRBD2. V gave up 0 bases and J gave up 11 bases; unmatched junction bases: 9. The germline V gene has CDR1 SGHAT and CDR2 FQNNGV. The CDR3 contains 14 residues. The variable domain in full, completed from reference TRBV11-2 and TRBJ2-7, reads EAGVAQSPRYKIIEKRQSVAFWCNPISGHATLYWYQQILGQGPKLLIQFQNNGVVDDSQLPKDRFSAERLKGVDSTLKIQPAKLEDSAVYLCASSLDQGAGEEYFGPGTRLTVT.

The V and J genes are TRBV29-1 and TRBJ2-2; 7 bases map to TRBD2. The CDR3 runs 16 residues. Germline lookup yields CDR1 SQVTM and CDR2 ANQGSEA. The V gene end was trimmed by 5 bases and the J gene end by 0 bases; junction bases not matched to a gene: 9. The CDR3 protein is CSVPERAGPNTGELFF. The CDR3 coding sequence is TGCAGCGTTCCGGAGAGAGCGGGACCGAACACCGGGGAGCTGTTTTTT.

The chain links TRBV6-5 to TRBJ2-7; perhaps TRBD2 as D (6 bases). The CDR3 is 13 amino acids. V shed 7 bases and J shed 3 bases, with 13 bases lying between them. CDR1 is MNHEY and CDR2 is SVGAGI in the germline V gene. CDR3 residues: CASKGRRDYEQYF. The CDR3 bases are TGTGCCAGCAAAGGAAGGAGGGACTACGAGCAGTACTTC.

This clone has just one count. The chain links TRBV2 to TRBJ1-1; 8 nucleotides match TRBD1. CDR3 length: 13 residues. Germline V CDR1 and CDR2: SNHLY, FYNNEI. Unmatched junction bases numbered 2, after V lost 7 bases and J lost 1 base. The CDR3 DNA is TGTGCCAGCAACGGACAGGGGAACACTGAAGCTTTCTTT. It translates to CASNGQGNTEAFF.

This clone was picked up a small number of times. This chain links TRBV24-1 with TRBJ2-7, with D possibly matching TRBD1 (6 bases). The CDR3 has 13 residues. In germline, CDR1 is KGHDR, CDR2 SFDVKD. V was cut by 6 bases and J by 5 bases, with 13 bases left in between. In DNA form, the CDR3 reads TGTGCCACCAGTATCAGGGGTACAAACGAGCAGTACTTC. Protein sequence: CATSIRGTNEQYF.

This sequence joins TRBV15 and TRBJ2-2; 10 bases line up with TRBD2. V shed 7 bases and J 4 bases; nucleotides not matched to a gene: 3. The CDR3 is made up of 14 amino acids. The V gene's germline CDR1 is LNHNV and CDR2 YYDKDF (reference sequence). The CDR3 bases are TGTGCCACCACACTAGCGGGGCTCACCGGGGAGCTGTTTTTT. Protein product: CATTLAGLTGELFF. Together with reference TRBV15 and TRBJ2-2, the CDR3 gives the full variable domain: DAMVIQNPRYQVTQFGKPVTLSCSQTLNHNVMYWYQQKSSQAPKLLFHYYDKDFNNEADTPDNFQSRRPNTSFCFLDIRSPGLGDTAMYLCATTLAGLTGELFFGEGSRLTVL.

The gene calls are TRBV4-1 and TRBJ2-3; 8 bases line up with TRBD2. CDR3 size: 17 residues. Germline loops: CDR1 MGHRA, CDR2 YSYEKL. The ends lost 0 bases at V and 7 bases at J; junction bases unmatched: 12. For the CDR3, the DNA is TGCGCCAGCAGCCAAGATCGGGAGGGATCCCCGGGGTATACGCAGTATTTT. Translating gives CASSQDREGSPGYTQYF.

In DNA form, the CDR3 reads TGCGCCAGCAGCATGGACAGATCCTACGAGCAGTACTTC. Translating it yields CASSMDRSYEQYF. This chain links TRBV5-1 with TRBJ2-7, with D possibly being TRBD1 (6 bases). Germline CDR1 and CDR2: SGHRS and YFSETQ. The CDR3 has 13 amino acids. The V end was cut by 4 bases, the J end by 1 base, with 9 bases between.

The J gene is TRBJ2-3, the V gene TRBV29-1; D might be TRBD1 (5 bases). The CDR3 is made up of 13 amino acids. Germline V gene lookup returns CDR1 SQVTM and CDR2 ANQGSEA. V was clipped by 8 bases and J by 1 base, with 13 bases between them. This CDR3 is CSFWEGGTDTQYF. CDR3 bases: TGCAGCTTTTGGGAAGGGGGCACAGATACGCAGTATTTT.

The chain combines TRBV19 with TRBJ2-2; tentative D call: TRBD1 (6 bases). The germline gives CDR1 LNHDA, CDR2 SQIVND (reference sequence). V dropped 7 bases and J dropped 3 bases, with 18 bases sitting between them. The CDR3 has 16 amino acids. The CDR3 nucleotides are TGTGCCAGTAAATTCGGGGCGGACAGCCACACCGGGGAGCTGTTTTTT. This encodes CASKFGADSHTGELFF.

The DNA for the CDR3 is TGTGCCAGCTGGGCTGACACTCTCTCTGGGGCCAACGTCCTGACTTTC. It encodes CASWADTLSGANVLTF. The V and J genes are TRBV5-6 and TRBJ2-6; the D is unclear. The CDR3 has 16 residues. Germline values: CDR1 SGHDT, CDR2 YYEEEE. Between the trimmed V and J ends, which lost 7 bases and 0 bases, there was a span of 14 bases.

The genes are TRBV10-3 and TRBJ1-4; TRBD1 matches 8 bases. Germline V CDR1 and CDR2: ENHRY, SYGVKD. V was clipped by 4 bases and J by 7 bases; unmatched bases: 8. The CDR3 length is 15 residues. The DNA for the CDR3 is TGTGCCATCAGTGGGGGCAGGGGGCAAGGTGAAAAACTGTTTTTT. Translating it yields CAISGGRGQGEKLFF.

This clone was seen only a few times. The gene calls are TRBV18 and TRBJ2-1; D may be TRBD1 (8 bases). V shed 8 bases and J shed 10 bases, with 18 bases lying between them. CDR1 is KGHSH, CDR2 LQKENI, per germline. The CDR3 loop spans 13 amino acids. The CDR3 loop reads CASPDQQGGEQFF. In DNA, the CDR3 is TGTGCCAGCCCAGACCAACAGGGGGGGGAGCAGTTCTTC.

The chain is built from TRBV4-1 and TRBJ1-2, with D unclear. V lost 3 bases and J lost 4, with 15 bases in between. Germline CDR1 reads MGHRA; CDR2 reads YSYEKL. The CDR3 length is 15 residues. CDR3 DNA sequence: TGCGCCAGCAGCCATGAGAGCCTAGATAGCTATGGCTACACCTTC. Translated, it gives CASSHESLDSYGYTF.

In its sample, this clone was seen once. CDR3 nucleotide sequence: TGTGCCAGCAGCTTCCTCGGCGGGGACGTGGGTCCAGATACGCAGTATTTT. Protein product: CASSFLGGDVGPDTQYF. This chain joins TRBV11-2 and TRBJ2-3, with D perhaps matching TRBD2 (6 bases). V gave up 3 bases and J gave up 4 bases, with 20 bases separating them. The CDR3 has 17 amino acids. Germline-derived CDR1 and CDR2 are SGHAT and FQNNGV.

The chain has TRBV19 and TRBJ2-1, with 9 bases identical to TRBD2. The CDR3 totals 15 residues. Losses at the gene ends were 3 bases for V and 6 bases for J; bases not matched to a gene: 6. Germline V gives CDR1 LNHDA, CDR2 SQIVND (reference sequence). The CDR3 region is CASSIPGLAINEQFF. For the CDR3, the DNA is TGTGCCAGTAGTATTCCGGGACTAGCAATCAATGAGCAGTTCTTC.

The V call is TRBV7-2, the J call TRBJ2-5; 10 bases map to TRBD2. This CDR3 is 14 amino acids long. Germline lookup yields CDR1 SGHTA and CDR2 FQGNSA. The J segment lost 5 bases and the V segment lost 5 bases, leaving 5 bases of the junction unmatched. The DNA for the CDR3 is TGTGCCAGCAGCCTCTCTAGCGGGAGTGAGACCCAGTACTTC. Its protein product is CASSLSSGSETQYF.

This chain's CDR3 is CASSLAPTVVSSYEQYF. The DNA of the CDR3 is TGTGCCAGCAGCTTAGCCCCCACAGTAGTGAGCTCCTACGAGCAGTACTTC. V and J are TRBV7-2 and TRBJ2-7; D not resolved. CDR3 length: 17 residues. Trimming took 0 bases from V and 0 from J, leaving 15 bases between them. CDR1 is SGHTA, CDR2 FQGNSA, per germline.

The genes are TRBV9 and TRBJ2-1; a possible D gene is TRBD2 (6 bases). This CDR3 contains 15 residues. CDR1 and CDR2 (germline): SGDLS, YYNGEE. V lost 2 bases to trimming and J lost 5 bases, with 14 bases between them. The CDR3 loop is CASSVQAGPNNEQFF. In nucleotides, the CDR3 is TGTGCCAGCAGCGTTCAGGCGGGGCCGAACAATGAGCAGTTCTTC.

J is TRBJ2-5 and V is TRBV5-6; 7 bases fit TRBD1. This CDR3 has 17 amino acids. Germline loops: CDR1 SGHDT, CDR2 YYEEEE. J gave up 7 bases and V 0 bases, and 15 bases lay outside the gene matches. The CDR3 loop reads CASSLALTDRRRATQYF. CDR3 coding DNA: TGTGCCAGCAGCTTGGCCTTAACGGACAGGAGGAGAGCGACCCAGTACTTC.

In regard to this clone: Mismatch with germline at one junction end may stem from a read error. The chain recombines TRBV7-7 with TRBJ2-1; possibly TRBD1 for D (5 bases). Germline V lookup: CDR1 SSHAT, CDR2 FNYEAQ (reference sequence). The CDR3 is 15 residues long. CDR3 in DNA: TGTGCTAGCAGCCGAGGCCCTCAGGGTGCCAATGAGCAGTTCTTC. As protein: CASSRGPQGANEQFF.

This chain joins TRBV6-2 or TRBV6-3 and TRBJ1-1; D gene uncertain. V lost 2 bases and J lost 8, with 9 bases in between. The CDR3 has 12 residues. Per germline, CDR1 MNHEY and CDR2 SVGEGT. CDR3 sequence: CASSYSWQEAFF. The CDR3 DNA follows: TGTGCCAGCAGTTACAGTTGGCAGGAAGCTTTCTTT.

The chain carries TRBV19 and TRBJ1-5; weak D call: TRBD1 (6 bases). V was trimmed by 6 bases and J by 7 bases, leaving 10 bases between them. The CDR3 sequence is 12 residues long. The germline V gene encodes CDR1 LNHDA and CDR2 SQIVND (reference sequence). The CDR3 sequence: CASRGGEQPQHF. CDR3 DNA sequence: TGTGCCAGTAGAGGGGGGGAGCAGCCCCAGCATTTT.

DNA for the CDR3: TGTGCCACCAGCAGAGACGTGGGGGCCGGGAGGATTCAGTTCTTC. Encoded protein: CATSRDVGAGRIQFF. The chain links TRBV15 to TRBJ2-1; weak D call: TRBD2 (7 bases). Germline-derived CDR1 and CDR2 are LNHNV and YYDKDF (reference sequence). Between the trimmed V and J ends, which lost 0 bases and 13 bases, there was a span of 19 bases. The length of the CDR3 is 15 residues.

In nucleotides, the CDR3 is TGCGCCAGCAGCCCATCGGCCGGGACTTCCCAAGAGACCCAGTACTTC. Translated, it gives CASSPSAGTSQETQYF. The chain uses TRBV5-1 and TRBJ2-5, with TRBD2 as a possible D gene (6 bases). V was clipped by 4 bases and J by 1 base, with 17 bases between them. The CDR3 spans 16 residues. Per the germline V gene, CDR1 is SGHRS and CDR2 is YFSETQ.

This clone was observed a handful of times. V usage is TRBV5-4 and J usage is TRBJ1-1; a weak D match, TRBD1 (5 bases). Per germline, CDR1 SGHNT and CDR2 YYREEE (reference sequence). The length of the CDR3 is 12 residues. V was pared by 3 bases and J by 5 bases, with 8 bases between. The CDR3 nucleotides are TGTGCCAGCAGCTCCAGGGTAACTGAAGCTTTCTTT. It specifies CASSSRVTEAFF.

The chain combines TRBV4-1 with TRBJ2-1; D is uncertain. V lost 4 bases to trimming and J lost 6 bases, with 10 bases between them. This CDR3 spans 13 amino acids. CDR1 is MGHRA and CDR2 is YSYEKL in the germline V gene. This chain's CDR3 is CASSPPLANEQFF. The CDR3 nucleotides are TGCGCCAGCAGCCCCCCTCTGGCCAATGAGCAGTTCTTC.